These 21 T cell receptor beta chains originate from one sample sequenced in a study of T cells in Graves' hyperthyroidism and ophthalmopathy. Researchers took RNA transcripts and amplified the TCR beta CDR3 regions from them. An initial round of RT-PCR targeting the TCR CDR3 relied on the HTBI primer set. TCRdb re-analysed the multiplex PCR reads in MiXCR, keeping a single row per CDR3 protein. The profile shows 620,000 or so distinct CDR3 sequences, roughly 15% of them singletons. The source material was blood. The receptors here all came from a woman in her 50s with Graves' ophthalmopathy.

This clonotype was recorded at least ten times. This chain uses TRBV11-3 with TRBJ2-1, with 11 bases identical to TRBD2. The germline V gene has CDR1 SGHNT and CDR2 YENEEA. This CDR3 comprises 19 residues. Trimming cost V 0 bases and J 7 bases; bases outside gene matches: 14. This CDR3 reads CASSLDPTTTLAGGNEQFF. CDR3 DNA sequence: TGTGCCAGCAGCTTAGATCCCACCACCACCCTAGCGGGAGGTAATGAGCAGTTCTTC.

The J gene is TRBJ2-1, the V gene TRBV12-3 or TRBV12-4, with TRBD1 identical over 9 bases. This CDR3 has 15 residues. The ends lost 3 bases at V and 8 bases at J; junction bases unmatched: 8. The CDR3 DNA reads TGTGCCAGCAGTTTCCCCGGGACAGGGTGGGATGAGCAGTTCTTC. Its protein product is CASSFPGTGWDEQFF.

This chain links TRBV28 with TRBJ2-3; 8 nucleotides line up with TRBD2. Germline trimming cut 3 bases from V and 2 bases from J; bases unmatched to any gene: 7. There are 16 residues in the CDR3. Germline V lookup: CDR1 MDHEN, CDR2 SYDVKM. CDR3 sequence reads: CASSFRLAGHTDTQYF. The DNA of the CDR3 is TGTGCCAGCAGTTTCAGGCTAGCGGGTCACACAGATACGCAGTATTTT.

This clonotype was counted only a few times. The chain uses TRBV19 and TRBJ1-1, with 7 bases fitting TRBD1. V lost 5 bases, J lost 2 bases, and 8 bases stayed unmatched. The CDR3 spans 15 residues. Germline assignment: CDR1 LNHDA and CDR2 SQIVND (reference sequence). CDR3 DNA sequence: TGTGCCAGTAGTTTCCAGGGGGGATCCAACACTGAAGCTTTCTTT. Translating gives CASSFQGGSNTEAFF.

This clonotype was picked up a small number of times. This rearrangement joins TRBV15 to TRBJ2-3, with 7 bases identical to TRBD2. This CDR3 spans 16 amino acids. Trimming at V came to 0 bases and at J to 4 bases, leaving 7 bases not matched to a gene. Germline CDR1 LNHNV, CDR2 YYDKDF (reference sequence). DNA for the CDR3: TGTGCCACCAGCAGAGATGGACTAGGCGCGTCAGATACGCAGTATTTT. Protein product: CATSRDGLGASDTQYF. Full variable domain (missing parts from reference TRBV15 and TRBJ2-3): DAMVIQNPRYQVTQFGKPVTLSCSQTLNHNVMYWYQQKSSQAPKLLFHYYDKDFNNEADTPDNFQSRRPNTSFCFLDIRSPGLGDTAMYLCATSRDGLGASDTQYFGPGTRLTVL.

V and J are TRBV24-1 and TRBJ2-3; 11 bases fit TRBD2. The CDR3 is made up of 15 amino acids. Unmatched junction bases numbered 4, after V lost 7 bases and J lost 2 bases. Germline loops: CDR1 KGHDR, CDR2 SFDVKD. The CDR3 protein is CATRGTSGPTDTQYF. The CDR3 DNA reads TGTGCCACCAGAGGGACTAGCGGCCCCACAGATACGCAGTATTTT.

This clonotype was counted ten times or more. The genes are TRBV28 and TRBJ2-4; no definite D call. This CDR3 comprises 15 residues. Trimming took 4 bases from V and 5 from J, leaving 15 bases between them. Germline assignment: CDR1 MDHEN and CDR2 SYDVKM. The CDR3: CASSYPSPKENIQYF. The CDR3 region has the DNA TGTGCCAGCAGTTACCCTAGTCCGAAAGAAAACATTCAGTACTTC.

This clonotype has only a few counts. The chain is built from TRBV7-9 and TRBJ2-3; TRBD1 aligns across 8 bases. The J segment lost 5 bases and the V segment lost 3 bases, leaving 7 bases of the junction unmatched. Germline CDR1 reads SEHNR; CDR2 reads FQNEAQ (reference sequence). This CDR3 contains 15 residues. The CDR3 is CASSFWTGRKDTQYF. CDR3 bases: TGTGCCAGCAGCTTCTGGACAGGGCGGAAAGATACGCAGTATTTT.

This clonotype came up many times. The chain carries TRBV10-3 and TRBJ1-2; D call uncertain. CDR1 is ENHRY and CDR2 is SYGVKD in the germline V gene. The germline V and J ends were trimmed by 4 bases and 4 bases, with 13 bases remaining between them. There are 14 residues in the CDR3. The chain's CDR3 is CAISVPGAPYGYTF. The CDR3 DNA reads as TGTGCCATCAGTGTCCCAGGCGCCCCCTATGGCTACACCTTC.

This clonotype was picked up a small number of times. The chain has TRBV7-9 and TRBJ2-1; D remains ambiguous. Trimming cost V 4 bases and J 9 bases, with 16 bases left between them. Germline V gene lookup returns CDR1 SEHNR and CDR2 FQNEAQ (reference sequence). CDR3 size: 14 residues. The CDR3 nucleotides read TGTGCCAGCAGCTCCCCTGACCTACCGGGTGAGCAGTTCTTC. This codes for CASSSPDLPGEQFF.

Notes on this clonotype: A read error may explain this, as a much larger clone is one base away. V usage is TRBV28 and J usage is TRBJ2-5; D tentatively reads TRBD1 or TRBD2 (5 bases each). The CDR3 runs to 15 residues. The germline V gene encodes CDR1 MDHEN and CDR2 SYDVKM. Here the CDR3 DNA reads TGTGCCAGCAGTCCCTTGGGGGAGTGGAAAGAGGCCCAGTACTTC. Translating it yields CASSPLGEWKEAQYF.

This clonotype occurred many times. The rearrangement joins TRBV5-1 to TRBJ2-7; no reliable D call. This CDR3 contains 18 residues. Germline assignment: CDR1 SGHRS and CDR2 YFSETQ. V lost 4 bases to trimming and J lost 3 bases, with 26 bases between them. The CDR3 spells CASSEDGPFINYLYEQYF. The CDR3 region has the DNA TGCGCCAGCAGCGAAGACGGACCCTTTATTAACTACCTCTACGAGCAGTACTTC.

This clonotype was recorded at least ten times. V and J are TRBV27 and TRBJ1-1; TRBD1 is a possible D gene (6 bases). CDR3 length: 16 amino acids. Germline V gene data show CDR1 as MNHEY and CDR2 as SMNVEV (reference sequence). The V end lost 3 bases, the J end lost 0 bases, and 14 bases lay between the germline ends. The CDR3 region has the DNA TGTGCCAGCAGTTTCCAACCGGGACAAATGAACACTGAAGCTTTCTTT. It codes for CASSFQPGQMNTEAFF.

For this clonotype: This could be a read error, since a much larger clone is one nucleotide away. The CDR3 coding sequence is TGCAGTGCCTCTAGCGTGGACTCCTACGAGCAGTACTTC. It is translated as CSASSVDSYEQYF. The chain combines TRBV20-1 with TRBJ2-7, with D perhaps TRBD2 (6 bases). The CDR3 length is 13 residues. Germline V gene lookup returns CDR1 DFQATT and CDR2 SNEGSKA (reference sequence). With 6 bases removed from V and 0 bases from J, the gap between germline ends came to 12 bases.

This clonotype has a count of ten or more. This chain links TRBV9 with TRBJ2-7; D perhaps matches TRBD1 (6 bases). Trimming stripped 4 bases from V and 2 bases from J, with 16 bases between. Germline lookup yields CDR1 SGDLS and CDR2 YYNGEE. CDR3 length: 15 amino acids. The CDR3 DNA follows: TGTGCCAGCAGCATCGGGACAACCAGCACCTACGAGCAGTACTTC. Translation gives CASSIGTTSTYEQYF. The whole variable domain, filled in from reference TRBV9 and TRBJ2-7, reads DSGVTQTPKHLITATGQRVTLRCSPRSGDLSVYWYQQSLDQGLQFLIQYYNGEERAKGNILERFSAQQFPDLHSELNLSSLELGDSALYFCASSIGTTSTYEQYFGPGTRLTVT.

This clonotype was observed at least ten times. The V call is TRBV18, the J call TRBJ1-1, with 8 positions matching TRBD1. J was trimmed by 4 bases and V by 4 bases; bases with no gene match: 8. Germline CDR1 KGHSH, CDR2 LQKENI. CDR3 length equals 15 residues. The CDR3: CASSQTEDRATEAFF. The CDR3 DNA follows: TGTGCCAGCTCACAAACGGAGGACAGGGCCACTGAAGCTTTCTTT. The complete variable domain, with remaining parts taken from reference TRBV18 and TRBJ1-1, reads NAGVMQNPRHLVRRRGQEARLRCSPMKGHSHVYWYRQLPEEGLKFMVYLQKENIIDESGMPKERFSAEFPKEGPSILRIQQVVRGDSAAYFCASSQTEDRATEAFFGQGTRLTVV.

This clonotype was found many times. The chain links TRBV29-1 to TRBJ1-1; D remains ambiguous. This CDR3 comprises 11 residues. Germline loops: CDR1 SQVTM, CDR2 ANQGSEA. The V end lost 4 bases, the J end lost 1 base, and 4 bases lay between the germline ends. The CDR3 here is CSVAENTEAFF. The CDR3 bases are TGCAGCGTTGCCGAGAACACTGAAGCTTTCTTT.

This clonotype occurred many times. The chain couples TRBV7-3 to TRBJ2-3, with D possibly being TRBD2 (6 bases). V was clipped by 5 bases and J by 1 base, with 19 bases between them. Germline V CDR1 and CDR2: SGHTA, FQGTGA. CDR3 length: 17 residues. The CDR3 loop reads CASSLRTTATRTDTQYF. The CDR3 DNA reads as TGTGCCAGCAGCCTAAGGACTACCGCGACACGCACAGATACGCAGTATTTT.

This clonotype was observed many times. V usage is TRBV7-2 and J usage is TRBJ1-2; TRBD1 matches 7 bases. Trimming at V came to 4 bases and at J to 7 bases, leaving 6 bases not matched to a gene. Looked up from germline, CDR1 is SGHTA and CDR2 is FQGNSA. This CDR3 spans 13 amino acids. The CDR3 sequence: CASSSRQGGGYTF. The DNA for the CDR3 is TGTGCCAGCAGCTCGCGACAGGGAGGTGGCTACACCTTC.

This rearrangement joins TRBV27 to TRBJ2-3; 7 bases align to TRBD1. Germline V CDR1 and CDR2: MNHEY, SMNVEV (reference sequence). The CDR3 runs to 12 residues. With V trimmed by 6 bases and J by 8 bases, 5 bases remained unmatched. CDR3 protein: CASREGAATQYF. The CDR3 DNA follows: TGTGCCAGCAGAGAGGGGGCGGCTACGCAGTATTTT.

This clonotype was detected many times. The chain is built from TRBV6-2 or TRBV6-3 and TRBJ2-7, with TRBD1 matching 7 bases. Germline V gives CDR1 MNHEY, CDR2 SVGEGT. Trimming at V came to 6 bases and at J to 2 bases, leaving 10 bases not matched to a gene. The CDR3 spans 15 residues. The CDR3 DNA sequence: TGTGCCAGCAGCAAGGATCAGGGGGTCGCCTACGAGCAGTACTTC. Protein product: CASSKDQGVAYEQYF.